This T cell receptor (beta chain) was captured in a study of OX40 agonist ivuxolimab in advanced cancers. Study-level background: Participants could have had prior anti-PD-1, anti-PD-L1 or anti-CTLA-4 therapy, and about 37% had some.

Sequencing was performed with immunoSEQ multiplex PCR; in TCRdb, only in-frame clones are kept and a portion is missing. Of about 36,000 clones in the sample, about 70% were seen once. This clone was recorded once. This sample comprised CD4+ or CD8+ T cells sorted from blood, obtained in a trial of the OX40 agonist ivuxolimab. The receptor's source is an adult with an advanced solid tumor such as melanoma, head and neck, liver or kidney cancer.

Here the CDR3 reads CASSPHSGSGETQYF. In nucleotides, the CDR3 is TGTGCCAGCTCACCACACTCAGGGTCGGGAGAGACCCAGTACTTC. V and J are TRBV18 and TRBJ2-5, with D tentatively TRBD1 (5 bases). The length of the CDR3 is 15 residues. Germline lookup yields CDR1 KGHSH and CDR2 LQKENI. Trimming left V 1 base short and J 4 bases short, with 13 bases between.